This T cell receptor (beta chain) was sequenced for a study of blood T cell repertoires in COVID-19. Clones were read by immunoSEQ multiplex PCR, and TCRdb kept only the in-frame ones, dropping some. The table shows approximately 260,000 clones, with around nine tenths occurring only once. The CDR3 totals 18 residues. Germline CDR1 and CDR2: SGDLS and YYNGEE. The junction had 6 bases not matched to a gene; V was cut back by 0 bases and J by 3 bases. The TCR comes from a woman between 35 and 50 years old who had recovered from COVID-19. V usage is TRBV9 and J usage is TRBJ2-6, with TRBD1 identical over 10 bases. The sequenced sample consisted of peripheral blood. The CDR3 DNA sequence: TGTGCCAGCAGCGTAGGGGACAGGGGTCGAATTGGGGCCAACGTCCTGACTTTC. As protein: CASSVGDRGRIGANVLTF.